These 31 T cell receptor beta chains originate from one sample sequenced in a study of blood T cells in healthy people across ages. The authors ran a second PCR of about 6 to 11 cycles using a sample-barcoded 5' primer and a J-beta primer mix. TCRdb itself ran the 5' RACE reads through MiXCR, one entry per CDR3 protein. The sample holds about 1.5 million distinct CDR3 sequences, about 43% seen once. The sample was blood. The origin of the receptors is a woman aged 18-29 years in good health.

This CDR3 reads CASAYRDEAYEQYF. The DNA of the CDR3 is TGCGCCAGCGCTTACCGGGACGAAGCCTACGAGCAGTACTTC. The chain uses TRBV4-1 and TRBJ2-7; D assignment may be TRBD1 or TRBD2 (5 bases each). Germline V lookup: CDR1 MGHRA, CDR2 YSYEKL. The CDR3 contains 14 residues. Trimming took 8 bases from V and 2 from J, leaving 16 bases between them.

There are a few counts of this clonotype. The rearrangement uses TRBV10-3 and TRBJ2-5; 7 bases map to TRBD2. V shed 8 bases and J 5 bases; nucleotides not matched to a gene: 11. The CDR3 has 14 amino acids. Germline V lookup: CDR1 ENHRY, CDR2 SYGVKD. In DNA form, the CDR3 reads TGTGCCATCGTCCGGGATACTAGCGAGGAGACCCAGTACTTC. Protein: CAIVRDTSEETQYF.

The CDR3 here is CSARATGQVYEQYF. The DNA of the CDR3 is TGCAGTGCTAGAGCAACGGGACAGGTGTACGAGCAGTACTTC. The chain uses TRBV20-1 and TRBJ2-7, with TRBD1 matching 8 bases. J was trimmed by 4 bases and V by 1 base; bases with no gene match: 6. This CDR3 comprises 14 residues. Germline V gene data show CDR1 as DFQATT and CDR2 as SNEGSKA (reference sequence).

This clonotype was counted a few times. The chain uses TRBV4-1 and TRBJ2-5; 7 bases map to TRBD2. The CDR3 runs to 17 residues. Trimming cost V 3 bases and J 1 base; bases outside gene matches: 11. Germline lookup yields CDR1 MGHRA and CDR2 YSYEKL. The DNA for the CDR3 is TGCGCCAGCAGCCACCCCCCCGCGACTAGCTCCCAAGAGACCCAGTACTTC. Translated, it gives CASSHPPATSSQETQYF.

The rearrangement uses TRBV9 and TRBJ2-1; tentatively, D is TRBD1 (6 bases). Trimming took 2 bases from V and 6 from J, leaving 15 bases between them. The CDR3 runs to 15 residues. Germline V CDR1 and CDR2: SGDLS, YYNGEE. CDR3 sequence (DNA): TGTGCCAGCAGCGTCCGGGACATAACTTCCAATGAGCAGTTCTTC. Amino acid sequence: CASSVRDITSNEQFF.

The chain links TRBV3-1 to TRBJ2-3; D not resolved. CDR1 is LGHDT, CDR2 YNNKEL, per germline (reference sequence). The germline V and J ends were trimmed by 2 bases and 0 bases, with 15 bases remaining between them. CDR3 length: 17 amino acids. CDR3 amino acids: CASSQFADTSSTDTQYF. CDR3 sequence (DNA): TGTGCCAGCAGCCAATTCGCCGACACCTCTAGCACAGATACGCAGTATTTT.

This rearrangement joins TRBV3-1 to TRBJ2-4; D unclear. The tail of the sequence fits TRBJ2-5 better, so the J call may be wrong. Germline V gives CDR1 LGHDT, CDR2 YNNKEL (reference sequence). CDR3 length: 15 amino acids. CDR3 sequence reads: CASSQGGQNQETQYF. CDR3 coding DNA: TGTGCCAGCAGCCAAGGTGGGCAGAACCAAGAGACCCAGTACTTC.

This clonotype was seen only a few times. This rearrangement joins TRBV14 to TRBJ2-7; D gene unclear. The CDR3 is 15 residues long. V was shortened by 0 bases and J by 2 bases, with 11 bases between the two germline ends. Germline CDR1 and CDR2: SGHDN and FVKESK. The DNA of the CDR3 is TGTGCCAGCAGCCAAGATGAGGCACTCCCCTACGAGCAGTACTTC. Encoded protein: CASSQDEALPYEQYF.

The rearrangement uses TRBV20-1 and TRBJ2-3; no reliable D call. Germline V gene lookup returns CDR1 DFQATT and CDR2 SNEGSKA (reference sequence). The CDR3 totals 14 residues. V lost 1 base to trimming and J lost 4 bases, with 12 bases between them. CDR3 sequence: CSARARTKADTQYF. The DNA of the CDR3 is TGCAGTGCTAGAGCCCGCACTAAGGCAGATACGCAGTATTTT.

This clonotype occurred a few times. The J gene is TRBJ2-1, the V gene TRBV4-1; TRBD2 agrees at 14 bases. The V segment lost 4 bases and the J segment 8 bases; nucleotides outside the gene matches: 4. CDR1 MGHRA and CDR2 YSYEKL come from the germline V gene. This CDR3 comprises 15 residues. CDR3 sequence (DNA): TGCGCCAGCAGCCCCGGGACTAGCGGGAGTTATGAGCAGTTCTTC. It encodes CASSPGTSGSYEQFF.

The V and J genes are TRBV11-2 and TRBJ2-5; 7 nucleotides line up with TRBD2. The DNA end lines up better with TRBJ2-7; the J call may be wrong. The CDR3 runs to 16 residues. Germline values: CDR1 SGHAT, CDR2 FQNNGV. This chain's CDR3 is CASSPPLLANHYEQYF. In nucleotides, the CDR3 is TGTGCCAGCAGCCCGCCTTTACTAGCGAACCACTACGAGCAGTACTTC.

This clonotype has at least ten counts. A read error may account for a junction end that differs from germline. J is TRBJ2-3 and V is TRBV6-1; 10 nucleotides match TRBD1. The CDR3 loop spans 14 amino acids. Germline CDR1 MNHNS, CDR2 SASEGT. CDR3 in DNA: TGCGCCAGCAGAGGGACAGGGGGCACAGATACGCAGTATTTT. Protein product: CASRGTGGTDTQYF.

V usage is TRBV10-1 and J usage is TRBJ2-5; D is perhaps TRBD1 (5 bases). V was pared by 4 bases and J by 4 bases, with 16 bases between. The CDR3 has 15 amino acids. CDR1 WNHNN and CDR2 SYGVQD come from the germline V gene (reference sequence). For the CDR3, the DNA is TGCGCCAGCAGTGGTATACAGGATCCCGCAGAGACCCAGTACTTC. Amino acid sequence: CASSGIQDPAETQYF.

A few counts support this clonotype. The chain's CDR3 is CASSYSSANTEAFF. The DNA of the CDR3 is TGTGCCAGCAGTTACTCTTCGGCGAACACTGAAGCTTTCTTT. V gene TRBV6-6 combines with J gene TRBJ1-1; D is uncertain. The CDR3 covers 14 residues. Germline-derived CDR1 and CDR2 are MNHNY and SVGAGI (reference sequence). V gave up 0 bases and J gave up 1 base, with 6 bases separating them.

This clonotype appeared many times. The chain joins TRBV7-2 to TRBJ2-1; no clear D. In germline, CDR1 is SGHTA, CDR2 FQGNSA. The CDR3 consists of 15 residues. V was trimmed by 5 bases and J by 0 bases, leaving 11 bases between them. CDR3 sequence: CASSPDWSSYNEQFF. The CDR3, as DNA: TGTGCCAGCAGCCCCGACTGGAGCTCCTACAATGAGCAGTTCTTC.

This clonotype was observed once. V usage is TRBV27 and J usage is TRBJ2-7; D is perhaps TRBD1 or TRBD2 (6 bases each). Germline values: CDR1 MNHEY, CDR2 SMNVEV (reference sequence). The germline V and J ends were trimmed by 0 bases and 5 bases, with 20 bases remaining between them. The CDR3 runs to 17 residues. The chain's CDR3 is CASSLSTIFGGGNEQYF. The CDR3 DNA reads as TGTGCCAGCAGTTTATCTACTATTTTCGGAGGGGGAAACGAGCAGTACTTC.

This chain joins TRBV5-1 and TRBJ2-6; D is uncertain. The CDR3 length is 16 residues. V lost 0 bases, J lost 0 bases, and 7 bases lay in between. In germline, CDR1 is SGHRS, CDR2 YFSETQ. The CDR3 spells CASSLAYASGANVLTF. For the CDR3, the DNA is TGCGCCAGCAGCTTGGCTTACGCCTCTGGGGCCAACGTCCTGACTTTC.

This clonotype was recorded a few times. V usage is TRBV7-9 and J usage is TRBJ1-2; possible D gene TRBD1, 6 bases. CDR3 length: 13 residues. The V and J ends lost 4 bases and 6 bases respectively, with 12 bases between them. The germline gives CDR1 SEHNR, CDR2 FQNEAQ (reference sequence). The CDR3 DNA reads as TGTGCCAGCAGCTGGGGGCGAGTCGATGGCTACACCTTC. It codes for CASSWGRVDGYTF.

The rearrangement joins TRBV4-1 to TRBJ2-7; D assignment may be TRBD1 or TRBD2 (5 bases each). Between the trimmed V and J ends, which lost 3 bases and 8 bases, there was a span of 23 bases. Germline-derived CDR1 and CDR2 are MGHRA and YSYEKL. The CDR3 extends over 16 amino acids. This CDR3 is CASSQGPGSGDTKQYF. In DNA form, the CDR3 reads TGCGCCAGCAGCCAGGGGCCAGGAAGCGGAGATACGAAGCAGTACTTC.

This clonotype appeared a few times. V usage is TRBV5-1 and J usage is TRBJ2-5; tentatively, D is TRBD1 or TRBD2 (5 bases each). The CDR3 runs 15 residues. CDR1 and CDR2 (germline): SGHRS, YFSETQ. V dropped 5 bases and J dropped 0 bases, with 14 bases sitting between them. CDR3 DNA sequence: TGCGCCAGCAGTACGGGACCCTCCTACCAAGAGACCCAGTACTTC. Protein sequence: CASSTGPSYQETQYF.

The sample holds a few counts of this clonotype. V gene TRBV12-3 or TRBV12-4 combines with J gene TRBJ2-3; D possibly corresponds to TRBD2 (6 bases). V lost 7 bases to trimming and J lost 1 base, with 12 bases between them. The CDR3 covers 14 residues. The CDR3 reads CASTRGSGTDTQYF. Written as DNA, the CDR3 is TGTGCCAGCACCCGGGGGTCTGGCACAGATACGCAGTATTTT.

V and J are TRBV5-1 and TRBJ2-1; D is undetermined. Per germline, CDR1 SGHRS and CDR2 YFSETQ. This CDR3 is 17 amino acids long. V lost 4 bases, J lost 8 bases, and 25 bases lay in between. This CDR3 reads CASSHPGRRYAGDEQFF. The CDR3 region has the DNA TGCGCCAGCAGCCATCCCGGGCGACGGTATGCTGGGGATGAGCAGTTCTTC.

V is TRBV28 and J is TRBJ2-4; 8 bases agree with TRBD1. The J call may be faulty, since TRBJ2-7 better matches the DNA end. Germline V CDR1 and CDR2: MDHEN, SYDVKM. The length of the CDR3 is 13 residues. CDR3: CASSLQGANEQYF. The CDR3 nucleotides are TGTGCCAGCAGTTTACAGGGGGCAAACGAGCAGTACTTC.

The chain carries TRBV20-1 and TRBJ2-2; D possibly corresponds to TRBD2 (7 bases). V gave up 3 bases and J gave up 4 bases, with 15 bases separating them. This CDR3 has 15 amino acids. CDR1 and CDR2 from the germline V gene are DFQATT and SNEGSKA (reference sequence). The CDR3 reads CSASAGAPSTGELFF. CDR3 bases: TGCAGTGCTAGTGCGGGGGCCCCATCCACCGGGGAGCTGTTTTTT.

This chain uses TRBV5-1 with TRBJ2-5; 7 bases map to TRBD1. CDR3 length: 14 amino acids. Germline assignment: CDR1 SGHRS and CDR2 YFSETQ. J lost 2 bases, V lost 5 bases, and 6 bases had no gene match. In nucleotides, the CDR3 is TGCGCCAGCAGGTCAGGGGGTATGCAAGAGACCCAGTACTTC. Its protein product is CASRSGGMQETQYF.

The gene calls are TRBV28 and TRBJ1-6; D might be TRBD1 (6 bases). Trimming shortened V by 6 bases and J by 7 bases, and 16 bases separated the two germline ends. CDR3 size: 15 residues. Germline loops: CDR1 MDHEN, CDR2 SYDVKM. The DNA of the CDR3 is TGTGCCAGCAGACCCGCGGGGGCCAAGAATTCACCCCTCCACTTT. As protein: CASRPAGAKNSPLHF.

The genes are TRBV9 and TRBJ2-1, with 11 bases lining up with TRBD2. The CDR3 is 16 residues long. V gave up 3 bases and J gave up 2 bases; unmatched junction bases: 4. Germline loops: CDR1 SGDLS, CDR2 YYNGEE. The CDR3 reads CASSEGLAAAYNEQFF. CDR3 nucleotides: TGTGCCAGCAGCGAGGGACTAGCGGCTGCCTACAATGAGCAGTTCTTC.

The chain is built from TRBV6-2 or TRBV6-3 and TRBJ1-2; unclear D gene. CDR1 MNHEY and CDR2 SVGEGT come from the germline V gene. Trimming pared 0 bases from V and 2 bases from J, leaving 10 bases between. The CDR3 runs to 15 residues. The CDR3 coding sequence is TGTGCCAGCAGTTACTCGAAGGTGGGGAACTATGGCTACACCTTC. As protein: CASSYSKVGNYGYTF.

The V and J genes are TRBV6-5 and TRBJ2-7; unclear D gene. This CDR3 contains 13 residues. The V end was cut by 5 bases, the J end by 2 bases, with 10 bases between. Germline V gives CDR1 MNHEY, CDR2 SVGAGI. The CDR3 nucleotides are TGTGCCAGCAGTGTAAATGGTCCCTACGAGCAGTACTTC. Its translation is CASSVNGPYEQYF.

This chain connects TRBV30 to TRBJ1-2; tentatively, D is TRBD1 (5 bases). Looked up from germline, CDR1 is GTSNPN and CDR2 is SVGIG (reference sequence). Between the trimmed V and J ends, which lost 2 bases and 4 bases, there was a span of 11 bases. The CDR3 has 13 amino acids. The CDR3 coding sequence is TGTGCCTGGAGTCCCGGGGCAGGCTATGGCTACACCTTC. This gives the protein CAWSPGAGYGYTF.

CDR3 loop: CASSQYWDSGYSNQPQHF. The CDR3 DNA follows: TGTGCCAGCAGCCAATACTGGGACAGCGGATATAGCAATCAGCCCCAGCATTTT. This chain links TRBV13 with TRBJ1-5, with 7 bases lining up with TRBD1. The CDR3 covers 18 residues. Germline CDR1 and CDR2: PRHDT and FYEKMQ (reference sequence). Trimming at V came to 5 bases and at J to 0 bases, leaving 13 bases not matched to a gene.